A few counts support the clone carrying this TCR beta chain. The antigen is not known. The CDR3 has 15 amino acids. V was trimmed by 0 bases and J by 4 bases, leaving 13 bases between them. This entry comes from a study of response to subunit inactivated influenza vaccine. TCRdb itself ran the RT-PCR reads through MiXCR, one entry per CDR3 protein. In the table there are approximately 500,000 distinct CDR3 sequences, roughly 13% of which are singletons. General observations from the study: T cells newly recruited by each seasonal influenza vaccination are few, the authors suggested.

The chain recombines TRBV12-3 or TRBV12-4 with TRBJ2-7; TRBD2 might be the D (7 bases). The sequence derives from a man aged 45 to 65 who received an inactivated influenza vaccine. This specimen consisted of PBMCs from blood, obtained about 40 days after vaccination. The CDR3 coding sequence is TGTGCCAGCAGTTTAGCGGGGGGGCAAGTATACGAGCAGTACTTC. This gives the protein CASSLAGGQVYEQYF.